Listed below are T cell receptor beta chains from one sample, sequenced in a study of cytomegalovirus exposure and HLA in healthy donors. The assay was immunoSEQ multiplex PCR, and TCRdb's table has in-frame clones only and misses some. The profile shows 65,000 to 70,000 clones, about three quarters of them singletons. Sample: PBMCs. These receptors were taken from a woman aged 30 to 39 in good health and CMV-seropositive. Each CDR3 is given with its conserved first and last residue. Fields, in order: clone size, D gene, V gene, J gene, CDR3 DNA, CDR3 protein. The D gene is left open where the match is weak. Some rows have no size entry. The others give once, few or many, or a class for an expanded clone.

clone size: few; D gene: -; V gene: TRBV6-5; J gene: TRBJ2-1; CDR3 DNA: TGTGCCAGCAGTCCTGAGGGCAATGAGCAGTTCTTC; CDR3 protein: CASSPEGNEQFF
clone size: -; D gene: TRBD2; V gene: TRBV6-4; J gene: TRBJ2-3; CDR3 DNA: TGTGCTAGCTCTAGCGGAAGCACAGATACGCAGTATTTT; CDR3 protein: CASSSGSTDTQYF
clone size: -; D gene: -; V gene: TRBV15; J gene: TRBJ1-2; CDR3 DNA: TGTGCCACCAGCGAGAGGGGGGGTCTCAGCTATGGCTACACCTTC; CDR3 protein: CATSERGGLSYGYTF
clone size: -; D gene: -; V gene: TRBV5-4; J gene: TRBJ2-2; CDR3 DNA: TGTGCCAGCAGCCCAGACAGGACCGGGGAGCTGTTTTTT; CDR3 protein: CASSPDRTGELFF
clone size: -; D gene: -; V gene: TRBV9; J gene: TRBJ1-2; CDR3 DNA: TGTGCCAGCAGCGTAGTGGCGACAGCTAACTATGGCTACACCTTC; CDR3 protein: CASSVVATANYGYTF
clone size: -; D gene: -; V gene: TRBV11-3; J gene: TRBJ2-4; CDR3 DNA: TGTGCCAGCAGCTTAGGAAGGGGTATTAACATTCAGTACTTC; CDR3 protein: CASSLGRGINIQYF
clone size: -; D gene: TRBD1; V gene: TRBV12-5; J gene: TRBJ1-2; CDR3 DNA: TGTGCTAGTGGGCGGACAGGGATCTATGGCTACACCTTC; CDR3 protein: CASGRTGIYGYTF
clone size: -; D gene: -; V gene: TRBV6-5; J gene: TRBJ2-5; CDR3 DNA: TGTGCCAGCTCGGGGGAGGCCCAAGAGACCCAGTACTTC; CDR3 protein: CASSGEAQETQYF
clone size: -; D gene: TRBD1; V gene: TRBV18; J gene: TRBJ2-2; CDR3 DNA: TGTGCCAGCTCACAGGACAGGGGCACCGGGGAGCTGTTTTTT; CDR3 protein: CASSQDRGTGELFF
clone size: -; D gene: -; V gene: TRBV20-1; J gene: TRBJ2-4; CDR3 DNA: TGCAGTGCTAGAGAACGAGGGTTCGAGTACTTC; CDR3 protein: CSARERGFEYF
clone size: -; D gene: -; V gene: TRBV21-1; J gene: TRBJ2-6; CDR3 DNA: TGTGCCAGCAGCGAATGGGGACAGGACTCCACTGGGGCCAACGTCCTGACTTTC; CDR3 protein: CASSEWGQDSTGANVLTF
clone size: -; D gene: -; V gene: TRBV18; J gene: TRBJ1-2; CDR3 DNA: TGTGCCAGCTCACCTCCCTTAGTCCTACATGGCTACACCTTC; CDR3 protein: CASSPPLVLHGYTF
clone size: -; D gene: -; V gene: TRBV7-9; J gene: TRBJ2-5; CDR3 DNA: TGTGCCAGCAGCCTACAGGAGACCCAGTACTTC; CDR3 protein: CASSLQETQYF
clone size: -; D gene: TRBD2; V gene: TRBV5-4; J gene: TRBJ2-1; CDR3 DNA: TGTGCCAGCAGCTCGTCGCCTAGCGGGGTCTACAATGAGCAGTTCTTC; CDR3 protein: CASSSSPSGVYNEQFF
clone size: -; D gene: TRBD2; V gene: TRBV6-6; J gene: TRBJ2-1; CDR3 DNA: TGTGCCAGCAGGGGCGGGGGGGAAGGGAATGAGCAGTTCTTC; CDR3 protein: CASRGGGEGNEQFF
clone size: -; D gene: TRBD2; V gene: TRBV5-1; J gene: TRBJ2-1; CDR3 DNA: TGCGCCAGCAGCCCCTTAGCGGGAGATGCCTACAATGAGCAGTTCTTC; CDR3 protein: CASSPLAGDAYNEQFF
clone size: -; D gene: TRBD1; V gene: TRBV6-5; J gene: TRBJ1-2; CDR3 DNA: TGTGCCAGCAGTTACCGTCCCGGGACAGGGCATGGTGGCTACACCTTC; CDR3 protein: CASSYRPGTGHGGYTF
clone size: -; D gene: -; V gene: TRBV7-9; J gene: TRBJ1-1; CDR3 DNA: TGTTCCAGCAGCTTAGGCGGGTTCACTGAAGCTTTCTTT; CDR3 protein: CSSSLGGFTEAFF
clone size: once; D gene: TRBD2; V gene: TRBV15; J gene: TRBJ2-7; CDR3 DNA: TGTGCCACCAGCAGGAGACTAGCGGGAGTAACCCACGAGCAGTACTTC; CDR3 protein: CATSRRLAGVTHEQYF
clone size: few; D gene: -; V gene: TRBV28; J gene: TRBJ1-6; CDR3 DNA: TGTGCCAGCAGTTTATTCCGCGGTATAAGAGCTTCACCCCTCCACTTT; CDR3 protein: CASSLFRGIRASPLHF
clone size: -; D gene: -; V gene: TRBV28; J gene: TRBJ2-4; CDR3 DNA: TGTGCCAGCAGCCAGAACAGGGTGCTAACCAAAAACATTCAGTACTTC; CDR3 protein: CASSQNRVLTKNIQYF
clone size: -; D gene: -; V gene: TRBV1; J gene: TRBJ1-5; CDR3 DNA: TGCACCAGCAGCCAAGATTTAGGGGTCCGGAACCCCCAGCATTTT; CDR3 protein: CTSSQDLGVRNPQHF
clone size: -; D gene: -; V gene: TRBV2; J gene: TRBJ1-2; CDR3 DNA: TGTGCCAGCAGTGCAGCGGGGGCAGGTATCGATGGCTACACCTTC; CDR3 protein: CASSAAGAGIDGYTF
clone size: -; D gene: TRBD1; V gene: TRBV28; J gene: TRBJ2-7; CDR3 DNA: TGTGCCAGCAGTACCGCGGGACAGGGTACACTTGGGGAGCAGTACTTC; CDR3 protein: CASSTAGQGTLGEQYF
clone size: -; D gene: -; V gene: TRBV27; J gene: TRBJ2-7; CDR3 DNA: TGTGCCAGCAGTTTATACAGCTCCTACGAGCAGTACTTC; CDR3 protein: CASSLYSSYEQYF
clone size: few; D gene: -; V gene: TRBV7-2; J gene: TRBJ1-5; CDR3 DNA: TGTGCCAGCAGCTTGTCGTATAGCAATCAGCCCCAGCATTTT; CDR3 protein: CASSLSYSNQPQHF
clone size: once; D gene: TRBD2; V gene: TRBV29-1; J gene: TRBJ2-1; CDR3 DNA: TGCAGCGTCAGTGGGACTAGCGGGAGAACCTACAATGAGCAGTTCTTC; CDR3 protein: CSVSGTSGRTYNEQFF
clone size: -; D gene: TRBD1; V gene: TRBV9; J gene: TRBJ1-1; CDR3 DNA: TGTGCCAGCAGCGTAAAAGGGGGCGAGGGGAGAGCTTTCTTT; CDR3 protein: CASSVKGGEGRAFF
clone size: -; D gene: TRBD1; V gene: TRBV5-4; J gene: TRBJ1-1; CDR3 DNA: TGTGCCAGCAGCGCCGGACAGGGCCGCGTCACTGAAGCTTTCTTT; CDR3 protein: CASSAGQGRVTEAFF
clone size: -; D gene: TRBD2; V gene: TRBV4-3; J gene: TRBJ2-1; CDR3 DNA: TGCGCCAGCAGCCAAGAAACCGCTAGCGGGACCTACAATGAGCAGTTCTTC; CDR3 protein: CASSQETASGTYNEQFF
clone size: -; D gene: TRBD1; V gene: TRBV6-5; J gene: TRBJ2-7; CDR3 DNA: TGTGCCAGCAGAGGGACAGGGGGGGACTACGAGCAGTACTTC; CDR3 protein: CASRGTGGDYEQYF
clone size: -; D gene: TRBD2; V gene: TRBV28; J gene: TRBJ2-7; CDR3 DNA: TGTGCCAGCAGTTTCTATGCGGGAGGTTCTTACGAGCAGTACTTC; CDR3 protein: CASSFYAGGSYEQYF
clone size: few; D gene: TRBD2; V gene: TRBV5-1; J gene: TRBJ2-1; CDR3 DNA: TGCGCCAGCAGCTTTACTAGCGGGAGTGCGAATGAGCAGTTCTTC; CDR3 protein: CASSFTSGSANEQFF
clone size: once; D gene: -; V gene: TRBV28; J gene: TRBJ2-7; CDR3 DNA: TGTGCCAGCAGAGGGGATCTAACCTACGAGCAGTACTTC; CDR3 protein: CASRGDLTYEQYF
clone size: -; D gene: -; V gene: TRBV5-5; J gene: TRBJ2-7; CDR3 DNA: TGTGCCAGCAGCTTGGAGGGCGGGATCGGTTACGAGCAGTACTTC; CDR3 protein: CASSLEGGIGYEQYF
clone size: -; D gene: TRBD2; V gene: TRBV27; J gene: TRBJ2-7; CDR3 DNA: TGTGCCAGCAGTTTAGTCGGGGCTAGCGGGACCAACGAGCAGTACTTC; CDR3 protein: CASSLVGASGTNEQYF
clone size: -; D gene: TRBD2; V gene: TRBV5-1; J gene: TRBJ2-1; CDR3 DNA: TGCGCCAGCAGCTTAACTAGCGGGGGTTACAATGAGCAGTTCTTC; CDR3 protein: CASSLTSGGYNEQFF
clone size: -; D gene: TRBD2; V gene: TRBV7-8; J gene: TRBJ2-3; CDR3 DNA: TGTGCCAGCAGCCTTTCGACTAGCAGCACAGATACGCAGTATTTT; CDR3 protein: CASSLSTSSTDTQYF
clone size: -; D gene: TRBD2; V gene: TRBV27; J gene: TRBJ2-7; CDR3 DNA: TGTGCCAGCTCCGGGACTACCCTTTACGAGCAGTACTTC; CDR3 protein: CASSGTTLYEQYF
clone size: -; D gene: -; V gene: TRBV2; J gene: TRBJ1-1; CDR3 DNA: TGTGCCAGCACACGGTTGACTGAAGCTTTCTTT; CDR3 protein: CASTRLTEAFF
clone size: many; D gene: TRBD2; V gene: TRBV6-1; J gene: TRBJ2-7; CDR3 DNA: TGTGCCACCAATGAAGCGGGAGTAGGGTCCTACGAGCAGTACTTC; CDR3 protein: CATNEAGVGSYEQYF
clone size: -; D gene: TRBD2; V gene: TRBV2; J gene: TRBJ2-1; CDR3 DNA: TGTGCCAGCAAGAAGGTAGCTAGCGGCCGCGATGAGCAGTTCTTC; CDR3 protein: CASKKVASGRDEQFF
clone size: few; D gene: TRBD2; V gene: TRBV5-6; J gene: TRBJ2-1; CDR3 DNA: TGTGCCAGCAGCTGGGGACTAGCGGGAGACAATGAGCAGTTCTTC; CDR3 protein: CASSWGLAGDNEQFF
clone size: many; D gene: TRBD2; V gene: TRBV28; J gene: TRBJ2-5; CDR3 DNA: TGTGCCAGCAGTTTACTAGCGGGAGAGGCTGAGACCCAGTACTTC; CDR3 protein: CASSLLAGEAETQYF
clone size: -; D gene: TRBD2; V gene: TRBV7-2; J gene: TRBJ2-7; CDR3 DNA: TGTGCCAGCAGCTCGACTAGCGGCGAGCAGTACTTC; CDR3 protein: CASSSTSGEQYF